A single sample gave rise to the 20 T cell receptor beta chains below, sequenced in a study of molecular identifiers for immune sequencing clone quantification. TCRdb itself ran the PCR reads through MiXCR, one entry per CDR3 protein. The sample contains around 470,000 distinct CDR3 sequences, about 25% of which appear only once. The sequenced sample consisted of naive CD8+ T cells from blood, with Jurkat cell RNA spiked in. Subset specified: FACS-sorted CD8+CD4-CCR7+CD45RA+ naive T cells. Receptors were obtained from a human donor in good health. Some libraries in this study had Jurkat cell RNA spiked in.

This clonotype showed up just a few times. The chain has TRBV11-2 and TRBJ2-5; TRBD2 agrees at 8 bases. Germline CDR1 SGHAT, CDR2 FQNNGV. J was trimmed by 3 bases and V by 5 bases; bases with no gene match: 11. The CDR3 is 16 residues long. For the CDR3, the DNA is TGTGCCAGCAGCCCCCCGGGGGGGTCAGGCGAAGAGACCCAGTACTTC. It codes for CASSPPGGSGEETQYF.

In this sample, this clonotype turned up a few times. The chain carries TRBV13 and TRBJ2-7, with TRBD1 identical over 10 bases. Germline values: CDR1 PRHDT, CDR2 FYEKMQ (reference sequence). The CDR3 consists of 15 residues. The V and J ends lost 2 bases and 3 bases, in that order; junction bases with no gene match: 4. The CDR3 DNA is TGTGCCAGCAGCTTAACGGGACAGGGGCTCTACGAGCAGTACTTC. This encodes CASSLTGQGLYEQYF.

J is TRBJ2-7 and V is TRBV7-2; TRBD2 might be the D (7 bases). Trimming took 4 bases from V and 2 from J, leaving 15 bases between them. The CDR3 extends over 15 amino acids. In germline, CDR1 is SGHTA, CDR2 FQGNSA. CDR3 coding DNA: TGTGCCAGCAGCTCGAGGCGGGGGCCGACCTACGAGCAGTACTTC. Encoded protein: CASSSRRGPTYEQYF.

The table lists this clonotype with a count of one. A much bigger clone sits one base away, suggesting this may be a read error. V usage is TRBV4-3 and J usage is TRBJ2-1, with 9 bases fitting TRBD2. Germline CDR1 is LGHNA and CDR2 is YSLEER. This CDR3 spans 19 amino acids. In nucleotides, the CDR3 is TGCGCCAGCAGCCAAGAATTAGATAGCGGGGGTAACGGGGACAATGAGCAGATCTTC. Protein: CASSQELDSGGNGDNEQIF.

V and J are TRBV28 and TRBJ2-5, with 9 bases identical to TRBD2. The ends lost 6 bases at V and 9 bases at J; junction bases unmatched: 11. There are 14 residues in the CDR3. Germline CDR1 is MDHEN and CDR2 is SYDVKM. CDR3 amino acids: CASSLLGLASSQYF. The CDR3 nucleotides are TGTGCCAGCAGCCTTCTCGGACTAGCGTCGTCCCAGTACTTC.

About this clonotype itself: It may be a read error: a sequence one base away is much more abundant. The chain employs TRBV7-9 and TRBJ1-1; D gene uncertain. CDR1 and CDR2 from the germline V gene are SEHNR and FQNEAQ (reference sequence). The CDR3 runs to 15 residues. DNA of the CDR3: TGTGCCAGCACCTTACAGAATTGGATGAACACTGAAGCTTTCTTT. It specifies CASTLQNWMNTEAFF.

Regarding this clonotype: One end of the junction is discordant with germline, which a read error may explain. V usage is TRBV25-1 and J usage is TRBJ2-5; no reliable D call. CDR3 length: 14 amino acids. Germline V CDR1 and CDR2: MGHDK, SYGVNS. The CDR3 loop reads CASSDFEYQDTQYF. Here the CDR3 DNA reads TGTGCCAGCAGTGATTTCGAGTACCAAGATACCCAGTACTTC.

As regards this clonotype: A clone one base away is much larger, so this may be a read error. In this CDR3 the conserved last residue, phenylalanine or tryptophan, is missing, so a read error is likely. The chain uses TRBV9 and TRBJ1-1; 8 bases agree with TRBD1. The CDR3 runs to 15 residues. Trimming cost V 3 bases and J 3 bases; bases outside gene matches: 7. Germline V gives CDR1 SGDLS, CDR2 YYNGEE. The CDR3 bases are TGTGCCAGCAGCGCCGGACAGGGCCCCTACACTGAAGCTTTCCTT. Protein product: CASSAGQGPYTEAFL.

The chain employs TRBV29-1 and TRBJ1-4, with D possibly matching TRBD1 (5 bases). Germline V gene sequence: CDR1 SQVTM, CDR2 ANQGSEA. Trimming took 2 bases from V and 12 from J, leaving 16 bases between them. CDR3 length: 13 amino acids. The CDR3 DNA reads as TGCAGCGTTGAAAGTTCTAAGGGGCTGGAACTGTTTTTT. It encodes CSVESSKGLELFF.

This clonotype showed up just a few times. The chain carries TRBV15 and TRBJ2-5, with D hard to call. Trimming took 1 base from V and 2 from J, leaving 11 bases between them. Germline V gives CDR1 LNHNV, CDR2 YYDKDF (reference sequence). The CDR3 has 15 amino acids. CDR3 in DNA: TGTGCCACCAGCAGAGGAAGAGGAATACAAGAGACCCAGTACTTC. This sequence encodes CATSRGRGIQETQYF.

The sample holds a few counts of this clonotype. The chain is built from TRBV27 and TRBJ1-1; TRBD1 matches 7 bases. The CDR3 contains 16 residues. The V gene end was trimmed by 5 bases and the J gene end by 2 bases; junction bases not matched to a gene: 11. CDR1 MNHEY and CDR2 SMNVEV come from the germline V gene (reference sequence). The CDR3 coding sequence is TGTGCCAGCAGTCACCACGACAGGGCCTTAAACACTGAAGCTTTCTTT. Residues: CASSHHDRALNTEAFF.

In this sample, this clonotype turned up many times. The genes are TRBV6-2 or TRBV6-3 and TRBJ1-5, with D tentatively TRBD1 (6 bases). Trimming shortened V by 2 bases and J by 3 bases, and 11 bases separated the two germline ends. CDR3 size: 15 residues. Germline V gene sequence: CDR1 MNHEY, CDR2 SVGEGT. Here the CDR3 reads CASSYPGQINQPQHF. CDR3 in DNA: TGTGCCAGCAGTTACCCTGGACAGATCAATCAGCCCCAGCATTTT.

There are a few counts of this clonotype. CDR3 bases: TGTGCCTGGAGTGAGGTAGGCCCTTTTGAGCAGTACTTC. Encoded protein: CAWSEVGPFEQYF. The rearrangement uses TRBV30 and TRBJ2-7; D not resolved. Germline loops: CDR1 GTSNPN, CDR2 SVGIG (reference sequence). V gave up 1 base and J gave up 7 bases, with 14 bases separating them. The CDR3 has 13 residues.

This clonotype was observed a few times. The chain employs TRBV20-1 and TRBJ2-5, with TRBD1 as a possible D gene (6 bases). The V end lost 6 bases, the J end lost 1 base, and 12 bases lay between the germline ends. The V gene's germline CDR1 is DFQATT and CDR2 SNEGSKA (reference sequence). CDR3 length: 13 amino acids. CDR3 residues: CSAPTGFQETQYF. For the CDR3, the DNA is TGCAGTGCACCGACAGGATTCCAAGAGACCCAGTACTTC.

This clonotype was observed at least ten times. The chain has TRBV5-6 and TRBJ2-6, with D unresolved. Trimming cost V 4 bases and J 2 bases, with 7 bases left between them. This CDR3 comprises 14 residues. Germline-derived CDR1 and CDR2 are SGHDT and YYEEEE. The CDR3 DNA reads TGTGCCAGCAGCGTAGGTCCTGGGGCCAACGTCCTGACTTTC. Its protein product is CASSVGPGANVLTF.

This clonotype was observed a few times. One end of the junction varies from germline; a read error may be responsible. The chain couples TRBV20-1 to TRBJ1-1; the match to TRBD1 covers 7 bases. Per the germline V gene, CDR1 is DFQATT and CDR2 is SNEGSKA (reference sequence). This CDR3 comprises 13 residues. CDR3 region: CSARDRDKTEAFF. CDR3 DNA: TGCAGTGCCAGAGACAGGGACAAAACTGAAGCTTTCTTT.

The chain recombines TRBV11-2 with TRBJ2-5; TRBD2 agrees at 8 bases. J was trimmed by 3 bases and V by 4 bases; bases with no gene match: 7. Germline V gene data show CDR1 as SGHAT and CDR2 as FQNNGV. This CDR3 contains 15 residues. The CDR3 nucleotides are TGTGCCAGCAGCTCAAGCGGGGGACACAAAGAGACCCAGTACTTC. As protein: CASSSSGGHKETQYF.

The CDR3 region is CSARDLAGETYNEQFF. The CDR3 nucleotides read TGCAGTGCTAGAGATCTAGCGGGGGAGACCTACAATGAGCAGTTCTTC. This chain connects TRBV20-1 to TRBJ2-1, with 10 nucleotides matching TRBD2. V was pared by 0 bases and J by 2 bases, with 4 bases of the junction left unmatched. There are 16 residues in the CDR3. Per the germline V gene, CDR1 is DFQATT and CDR2 is SNEGSKA (reference sequence).

This clonotype came up a few times. This rearrangement joins TRBV19 to TRBJ2-2, with 8 positions matching TRBD1. CDR3 length: 17 residues. Germline V gene lookup returns CDR1 LNHDA and CDR2 SQIVND (reference sequence). Germline trimming cut 1 base from V and 5 bases from J; bases unmatched to any gene: 9. CDR3 loop: CASSIALTGAPTGELFF. The CDR3 DNA is TGTGCCAGTAGTATAGCCTTGACAGGGGCCCCAACCGGGGAGCTGTTTTTT.

This rearrangement joins TRBV10-1 to TRBJ2-3; perhaps D is TRBD1 or TRBD2 (5 bases each). Germline CDR1 reads WNHNN; CDR2 reads SYGVQD (reference sequence). V lost 3 bases and J 5 bases, leaving 12 bases between the germline ends. This CDR3 comprises 14 residues. CDR3 sequence: CASSETGGGDTQYF. The CDR3 bases are TGCGCCAGCAGTGAAACGGGTGGGGGAGATACGCAGTATTTT.